The 2 T cell receptor beta chains given below trace back to one sample, sequenced in a study of T cell responses to AZD1222 COVID-19 vaccine. Method: immunoSEQ multiplex PCR; TCRdb's copy keeps in-frame clones and lacks some. Seen here are 150,000 or so clones, approximately 90% observed once, and the top ten hold 4% to 6%. Specimen: peripheral blood, collected on day 0 of AZD1222 vaccination. The receptors here all came from an adult in good health.

V usage is TRBV7-6 and J usage is TRBJ1-5; D uncertain. The CDR3 is 18 amino acids. Germline CDR1 reads SGHVS; CDR2 reads FNYEAQ. The V end was cut by 5 bases, the J end by 2 bases, with 22 bases between. CDR3 sequence: CASSLSGVELDGNQPQHF. In DNA form, the CDR3 reads TGTGCCAGCAGCCTCAGTGGGGTGGAGTTAGATGGCAATCAGCCCCAGCATTTT.

This rearrangement joins TRBV6-6 to TRBJ2-3; D is perhaps TRBD2 (6 bases). V was pared by 2 bases and J by 6 bases, with 12 bases between. The CDR3 is 14 residues long. The germline gives CDR1 MNHNY, CDR2 SVGAGI (reference sequence). The DNA of the CDR3 is TGTGCCAGCAGTTACGAGGAGGGGTGGGATACGCAGTATTTT. It codes for CASSYEEGWDTQYF.